These 29 T cell receptor beta chains were all obtained from the same sample, sequenced in a study of spatial heterogeneity in lung cancer. Findings of the study overall: Counts of expanded alpha and beta TCRs within tumors tracked the tumor nonsynonymous mutation count.

Documented time point: sample taken at primary tumor resection. Their antigens are not known. MiXCR, run by TCRdb on the 5' RACE reads, gives a single entry per CDR3 protein. This table holds about 17,000 distinct CDR3 sequences, around 6.2% found once. The input for sequencing was lung tumor tissue, taken at surgery. Receptors were obtained from a male donor with early-stage non-small cell lung cancer.

This clonotype occurred many times. This beta chain represents an off-target read in a library built for alpha chains; its size is of limited meaning. The chain links TRBV28 to TRBJ2-7; no clear D. Trimming cost V 3 bases and J 6 bases, with 9 bases left between them. Per germline, CDR1 MDHEN and CDR2 SYDVKM. The CDR3 runs 12 residues. Here the CDR3 DNA reads TGTGCCAGCAGTTTGAACTCCCCCGAGCAGTACTTC. Encoded protein: CASSLNSPEQYF.

This clonotype was picked up many times. This beta chain was picked up by a library intended for alpha chains and is off target, so its count carries little meaning. The chain employs TRBV20-1 and TRBJ2-5; D remains unclear. Trimming shortened V by 1 base and J by 4 bases, and 19 bases separated the two germline ends. The CDR3 is 16 residues long. Germline CDR1 is DFQATT and CDR2 is SNEGSKA (reference sequence). As DNA, the CDR3 is TGCAGTGCTAGAGGCTTGACAAGGAGTTCGTCAGAGACCCAGTACTTC. This codes for CSARGLTRSSSETQYF.

In this sample, this clonotype is medium-sized (0.01 to 0.1%). This beta chain came through as a stray read in a library set up for alpha chains, and its size says little. The rearrangement joins TRBV6-1 to TRBJ2-2, with TRBD1 identical over 7 bases. Germline V CDR1 and CDR2: MNHNS, SASEGT. V dropped 11 bases and J dropped 13; count of bases not matched to a gene: 10. The CDR3 runs to 11 residues. This chain's CDR3 is CALGTAPGLFF. Here the CDR3 DNA reads TGTGCCCTCGGGACAGCACCAGGGCTGTTTTTT.

Comments on this clonotype: Little can be read into the size of this beta chain, an off-target read in a library designed for alpha chains. This chain connects TRBV5-6 to TRBJ1-1, with 7 bases identical to TRBD1. Germline CDR1 reads SGHDT; CDR2 reads YYEEEE. This CDR3 is 17 amino acids long. With 3 bases clipped from V and 5 bases from J, the junction kept 16 bases outside the gene matches. The CDR3, as DNA: TGTGCCAGCAGCTCTTGGCTGGTGGCAGGGGGAAGGACTGAAGCTTTCTTT. Its protein product is CASSSWLVAGGRTEAFF.

There are many counts of this clonotype. This beta chain is a stray read from a library made for alpha chains; its abundance is not meaningful. This chain links TRBV28 with TRBJ2-1; D uncertain. CDR1 is MDHEN, CDR2 SYDVKM, per germline. This CDR3 contains 12 residues. Trimming took 1 base from V and 10 from J, leaving 8 bases between them. For the CDR3, the DNA is TGTGCCAGCAGTTTATTCCCCGAGGAGCAGTTCTTC. It encodes CASSLFPEEQFF.

This clonotype came up many times. Because this beta chain is a stray read in a library intended to capture alpha chains, its abundance should not be given much weight. The V and J genes are TRBV5-1 and TRBJ2-2; the D is unclear. This CDR3 contains 14 residues. The ends were cut back, 2 bases at V and 5 bases at J, with 10 bases in the middle. The V gene's germline CDR1 is SGHRS and CDR2 YFSETQ. The DNA of the CDR3 is TGCGCCAGCAGCTTACGAAAGAGTACCGGGGAGCTGTTTTTT. Amino acid sequence: CASSLRKSTGELFF.

Ten or more counts support this clonotype. Found in a library prepared for alpha chains, this beta chain is an off-target read, and its abundance has little meaning. The V call is TRBV7-2, the J call TRBJ2-7; D assignment may be TRBD1 or TRBD2 (7 bases each). Germline CDR1 SGHTA, CDR2 FQGNSA. The CDR3 spans 14 residues. Trimming removed 5 bases at V and 3 bases at J, with 14 bases between. The CDR3 DNA reads TGTGCCAGCAGCCGCGGGGGACAGTTCTACGAGCAGTACTTC. Protein: CASSRGGQFYEQYF.

The sample holds many counts of this clonotype. Because this beta chain is a stray read in a library intended to capture alpha chains, its abundance should not be given much weight. The chain links TRBV4-3 to TRBJ1-2; 7 nucleotides align to TRBD1. The length of the CDR3 is 15 residues. The ends lost 2 bases at V and 1 base at J; junction bases unmatched: 4. The germline gives CDR1 LGHNA, CDR2 YSLEER. The CDR3 DNA is TGCGCCAGCAGCCAACTTCCAGGGGGTAACTATGGCTACACCTTC. Its protein is CASSQLPGGNYGYTF.

This clonotype appeared many times. This beta chain slipped into a library made for alpha chains as a stray read, so its size is not meaningful. V usage is TRBV5-1 and J usage is TRBJ1-1; TRBD1 might be the D (5 bases). This CDR3 is 18 amino acids long. Germline assignment: CDR1 SGHRS and CDR2 YFSETQ. V was shortened by 4 bases and J by 0 bases, with 22 bases between the two germline ends. CDR3 amino acids: CASSKPTGTDTMNTEAFF. The CDR3 region has the DNA TGCGCCAGCAGCAAGCCAACCGGGACGGACACCATGAACACTGAAGCTTTCTTT. The full variable domain, completed using reference TRBV5-1 and TRBJ1-1, is KAGVTQTPRYLIKTRGQQVTLSCSPISGHRSVSWYQQTPGQGLQFLFEYFSETQRNKGNFPGRFSGRQFSNSRSEMNVSTLELGDSALYLCASSKPTGTDTMNTEAFFGQGTRLTVV.

In its sample, this clonotype was seen many times. With the library built for alpha chains, this beta chain is off target and its frequency is not meaningful. The chain links TRBV12-2 to TRBJ1-6. TRBV12-2 counts as a pseudogene. The CDR3 has 16 amino acids. CDR3 in amino acids: CASRPTVSSYNSPLHF. In nucleotides, the CDR3 is TGTGCAAGTCGCCCGACGGTGAGCTCCTATAATTCACCCCTCCACTTT.

This clonotype is medium-sized. Since the library was made to target alpha chains, this beta chain is a stray read and its abundance is not meaningful. The V gene is TRBV28, the J gene TRBJ2-1; D remains unclear. The CDR3 is made up of 15 amino acids. Germline values: CDR1 MDHEN, CDR2 SYDVKM. The V end lost 7 bases, the J end lost 4 bases, and 17 bases lay between the germline ends. The CDR3 DNA is TGTGCCAGCACCCTCACCCGGCTGATGTACAATGAGCAGTTCTTC. Protein sequence: CASTLTRLMYNEQFF.

Concerning this clonotype itself: Within a library made for alpha chains, this beta chain is off target, and its count is uninformative. CDR3 sequence (DNA): TGTGCCAGCACCGGGGAACCTCTAGCCAAAAACATTCAGTACTTC. Translated: CASTGEPLAKNIQYF. V gene TRBV21-1 combines with J gene TRBJ2-4; the table's D call of TRBD1 was not tested on the DNA. TRBV21-1 is described as a pseudogene. This CDR3 contains 15 residues.

On this clonotype itself: This beta chain is a stray sequence in a library constructed for alpha chains; its clone size is not meaningful. The chain combines TRBV30 with TRBJ2-5; possibly TRBD2 for D (6 bases). Germline CDR1 reads GTSNPN; CDR2 reads SVGIG (reference sequence). The V end was cut by 3 bases, the J end by 5 bases, with 13 bases between. The CDR3 is 13 residues long. This CDR3 reads CAWSGDWRETQYF. The CDR3 DNA sequence: TGTGCCTGGAGCGGGGACTGGAGGGAGACCCAGTACTTC.

This clonotype occurred many times. This beta chain came through as a stray read in a library set up for alpha chains, and its size says little. This chain connects TRBV7-2 to TRBJ2-1; TRBD2 might be the D (6 bases). Germline V gene lookup returns CDR1 SGHTA and CDR2 FQGNSA. Trimming removed 5 bases at V and 4 bases at J, with 12 bases between. There are 14 residues in the CDR3. The CDR3, as DNA: TGTGCCAGCAGCATTGCCGGGACTTACAATGAGCAGTTCTTC. Translated, it gives CASSIAGTYNEQFF.

This clonotype occurred a few times. This beta chain is an off-target read within a library intended for alpha chains, so its frequency means little. This chain joins TRBV7-2 and TRBJ1-5; 10 nucleotides line up with TRBD1. Trimming at V came to 4 bases and at J to 1 base, leaving 1 base not matched to a gene. This CDR3 contains 15 residues. Germline CDR1 and CDR2: SGHTA and FQGNSA. This chain's CDR3 is CASSWTGGSNQPQHF. Here the CDR3 DNA reads TGTGCCAGCAGCTGGACAGGGGGGAGCAATCAGCCCCAGCATTTT.

Remarks on this clonotype: The size of this beta chain means little, since it is a stray read in a library made for alpha chains. The CDR3 DNA is TGTGCCAGCAGCTTGGCTAGCGGGGACGAGCAGTACTTC. It yields the protein CASSLASGDEQYF. This chain joins TRBV7-2 and TRBJ2-7; 9 positions match TRBD2. The CDR3 spans 13 residues. J was trimmed by 5 bases and V by 3 bases; bases with no gene match: 2. Per germline, CDR1 SGHTA and CDR2 FQGNSA.

This clonotype was picked up many times. This beta chain came through as a stray read in a library set up for alpha chains, and its size says little. The chain links TRBV29-1 to TRBJ2-6; D remains ambiguous. The V and J ends lost 4 bases and 0 bases respectively, with 13 bases between them. Germline V gene data show CDR1 as SQVTM and CDR2 as ANQGSEA. The CDR3 contains 16 residues. The CDR3 here is CSVVAGPDSGANVLTF. In DNA form, the CDR3 reads TGCAGCGTTGTTGCCGGACCCGACTCTGGGGCCAACGTCCTGACTTTC.

At least ten counts were recorded for this clonotype. This beta chain was picked up by a library intended for alpha chains and is off target, so its count carries little meaning. The chain joins TRBV7-2 to TRBJ1-3; weak D call: TRBD1 (6 bases). Germline CDR1 reads SGHTA; CDR2 reads FQGNSA. The length of the CDR3 is 16 residues. V lost 5 bases and J 4 bases, leaving 18 bases between the germline ends. The CDR3 protein is CASSLPWGATGNTIYF. The CDR3 coding sequence is TGTGCCAGCAGCCTACCGTGGGGGGCTACCGGAAACACCATATATTTT.

This clonotype has at least ten counts. The library was designed around alpha chains, so this beta chain is a stray read whose abundance carries little weight. The V and J genes are TRBV6-2 or TRBV6-3 and TRBJ2-2; D ambiguous. The CDR3 has 15 residues. Germline V gene lookup returns CDR1 MNHEY and CDR2 SVGEGT. V lost 3 bases and J lost 0, with 8 bases in between. CDR3 bases: TGTGCCAGCAGTTATCAGTTAGCGAACACCGGGGAGCTGTTTTTT. Amino acid sequence: CASSYQLANTGELFF.

This clonotype came up many times. For a library built for alpha chains, this beta chain is a stray read; little rests on its size. The chain employs TRBV20-1 and TRBJ2-1; 10 positions match TRBD2. The CDR3 is made up of 15 amino acids. The junction had 5 bases not matched to a gene; V was cut back by 2 bases and J by 4 bases. From germline, CDR1 is DFQATT and CDR2 SNEGSKA (reference sequence). CDR3 DNA sequence: TGCAGTGCTAGAATAGCGGGAGGCTATTACAATGAGCAGTTCTTC. This sequence encodes CSARIAGGYYNEQFF.

This clonotype was picked up a small number of times. One junction end disagrees with the germline gene, perhaps due to a read error. With the library built for alpha chains, this beta chain is off target and its frequency is not meaningful. The rearrangement uses TRBV7-6 and TRBJ2-1, with 7 bases lining up with TRBD2. The length of the CDR3 is 15 residues. Germline V gene sequence: CDR1 SGHVS, CDR2 FNYEAQ. The CDR3 loop reads CASSLAAKSYNEQFF. In nucleotides, the CDR3 is TGTGCCAGCAGCCTAGCGGCAAAATCGTACAATGAGCAGTTCTTC. Full variable domain (missing parts from reference TRBV7-6 and TRBJ2-1): GAGVSQSPRYKVTKRGQDVALRCDPISGHVSLYWYRQALGQGPEFLTYFNYEAQQDKSGLPNDRFSAERPEGSISTLTIQRTEQRDSAMYRCASSLAAKSYNEQFFGPGTRLTVL.

This clonotype occurred many times. Because the library targeted alpha chains, this beta chain is an off-target read whose size means little. J is TRBJ2-1 and V is TRBV5-5; 8 nucleotides match TRBD2. Trimming took 4 bases from V and 12 from J; bases not matched to a gene: 6. Germline CDR1 is SGHKS and CDR2 is YYEKEE (reference sequence). This CDR3 spans 12 amino acids. CDR3 in amino acids: CASSLLSGAQFF. CDR3 DNA: TGTGCCAGCAGCCTCCTTAGCGGGGCGCAGTTCTTC.

By sample share, this clonotype is medium-sized. The library was built for alpha chains, so this beta chain is an off-target read and its size means little. V and J are TRBV7-2 and TRBJ1-6, with 11 bases aligning to TRBD1. CDR1 is SGHTA and CDR2 is FQGNSA in the germline V gene. CDR3 length equals 14 residues. Trimming took 4 bases from V and 7 from J; bases not matched to a gene: 0. The CDR3: CASSWDRGNSPLHF. The CDR3, as DNA: TGTGCCAGCAGCTGGGACAGGGGGAATTCACCCCTCCACTTT.

This clonotype was seen at least ten times. This beta chain is a stray read from a library made for alpha chains; its abundance is not meaningful. This chain joins TRBV9 and TRBJ2-5, with D possibly being TRBD1 or TRBD2 (5 bases each). The germline V gene has CDR1 SGDLS and CDR2 YYNGEE. The CDR3 totals 15 residues. Trimming removed 4 bases at V and 2 bases at J, with 15 bases between. CDR3 sequence (DNA): TGTGCCAGCAGCAAGGGGACGGTGGTTCAAGAGACCCAGTACTTC. Residues: CASSKGTVVQETQYF.

Comment on this clonotype: This beta chain is a stray sequence in a library constructed for alpha chains; its clone size is not meaningful. The chain combines TRBV10-1 with TRBJ2-3; no definite D call. The CDR3 length is 13 residues. The germline gives CDR1 WNHNN, CDR2 SYGVQD (reference sequence). V was clipped by 0 bases and J by 4 bases, with 5 bases between them. The DNA for the CDR3 is TGCGCCAGCAGTGAGTCGGGCGCAGATACGCAGTATTTT. Translation: CASSESGADTQYF.

This clonotype was picked up many times. This beta chain is an off-target read within a library intended for alpha chains, so its frequency means little. This sequence joins TRBV6-1 and TRBJ1-2; D possibly corresponds to TRBD1 (5 bases). The CDR3 extends over 14 amino acids. Trimming pared 6 bases from V and 5 bases from J, leaving 16 bases between. The germline gives CDR1 MNHNS, CDR2 SASEGT. CDR3 bases: TGTGCCAGCAGGGCCGGGACCGATGAATATGGCTACACCTTC. As protein: CASRAGTDEYGYTF.

This clonotype came up many times. This beta chain is an unintended read in a library built for alpha chains; its size means little. V is TRBV9 and J is TRBJ2-1; 8 bases map to TRBD1. Trimming at V came to 0 bases and at J to 5 bases, leaving 4 bases not matched to a gene. The germline V gene encodes CDR1 SGDLS and CDR2 YYNGEE. CDR3 length: 15 amino acids. CDR3 in DNA: TGTGCCAGCAGCGTAGACACAGGGGGTAACAATGAGCAGTTCTTC. It yields the protein CASSVDTGGNNEQFF.

The table lists this clonotype with many counts. Because this beta chain is a stray read in a library intended to capture alpha chains, its abundance should not be given much weight. The V call is TRBV7-2, the J call TRBJ1-2; D call uncertain. The ends were cut back, 1 base at V and 8 bases at J, with 11 bases in the middle. CDR1 is SGHTA, CDR2 FQGNSA, per germline. The CDR3 is 13 amino acids. The CDR3 spells CASSLGRSSGYTF. In DNA, the CDR3 is TGTGCCAGCAGCTTAGGCAGGTCCTCCGGCTACACCTTC. The variable domain in full, with the rest retrieved from reference TRBV7-2 and TRBJ1-2, is GAGVSQSPSNKVTEKGKDVELRCDPISGHTALYWYRQSLGQGLEFLIYFQGNSAPDKSGLPSDRFSAERTGGSVSTLTIQRTQQEDSAVYLCASSLGRSSGYTFGSGTRLTVV.

This clonotype has a count of ten or more. The library was built for alpha chains, so this beta chain is an off-target read and its size means little. The chain is built from TRBV5-1 and TRBJ1-3; no reliable D call. In germline, CDR1 is SGHRS, CDR2 YFSETQ. The V gene lost 5 bases and the J gene lost 0 bases, with 6 bases spanning the gap. This CDR3 contains 13 residues. The CDR3 protein is CASSPRSGNTIYF. The CDR3 nucleotides read TGCGCCAGCAGTCCCCGCTCTGGAAACACCATATATTTT.